This T cell receptor beta chain was sequenced during a study of cytomegalovirus exposure and HLA in healthy donors. Study-wide points: It was in a later analysis that TCR association rates were seen to vary by HLA locus, highest for DRB1 and lowest for HLA-C. Donors belonging to an Asian-associated ancestry cluster reportedly showed fewer N-insertions in productive TCRs than the approximately 670-donor mean, according to what a later analysis found. It was confirmed in vitro that a few of the CMV-associated chains were specific for CMV antigens. Excluded: some indistinguishable V segments such as TRBV6-2 and TRBV6-3.

On this clone: Its cognate antigen is unknown.

Trimming removed 11 bases at V and 0 bases at J, with 11 bases between. Per germline, CDR1 SGHAT and CDR2 FQNNGV. This CDR3 is built from 14 residues. The primer mix had 60 Vbeta and 13 Jbeta primers. The assay was immunoSEQ multiplex PCR, and TCRdb's table has in-frame clones only and misses some. This table holds 90,000 to 120,000 clones, approximately 79% found once. This chain links TRBV11-2 with TRBJ2-6; D remains unclear. This sequence was found in a woman aged 35 to 49 in good health and CMV-seropositive. Material: PBMCs. The CDR3 DNA is TGTGCCGTCACGCCTAGCTCTGGGGCCAACGTCCTGACTTTC. Its protein is CAVTPSSGANVLTF.